This T cell receptor beta chain derives from a study of cytomegalovirus exposure and HLA in healthy donors. General study points: In vitro work confirmed that a few CMV-associated chains recognize CMV antigens. For TCR beta chains, V- and J-gene trimming was later linked to a missense DCLRE1C variant. TCR sequences were mostly rare, though some public TCRs occurred in many donors.

Trimming took off 5 bases at V and 6 bases at J, with 11 bases between the two ends. The CDR3 contains 12 residues. CDR1 is SGHTA and CDR2 is FQGTGA in the germline V gene. A note on this clone: What it binds is not known.

In the PCR, 60 Vbeta and 13 Jbeta primers were used. Repertoires were generated with immunoSEQ multiplex PCR, while TCRdb's copy carries only in-frame clones and drops some. In the table there are 150,000 to 200,000 clones, 75% to 90% of which are singletons. The receptor was isolated from a man between 50 and 59 years old in good health and CMV-seropositive. Sample: PBMCs. The V call is TRBV7-3, the J call TRBJ2-7; the D gene is possibly TRBD1 (5 bases). The CDR3 DNA is TGTGCCAGCAGCGCAGGGTTCGGCGAGCAGTACTTC. It translates to CASSAGFGEQYF.